These 27 T cell receptor beta chains share one sample of origin, sequenced in a study of OX40 agonist ivuxolimab in advanced cancers. Repertoires were generated with immunoSEQ multiplex PCR, while TCRdb's copy carries only in-frame clones and drops some. The sample lists approximately 50,000 clones, around nine tenths occurring once. Sequences were derived from CD4+ or CD8+ T cells sorted from blood, sampled in a trial of the OX40 agonist ivuxolimab. These receptors originate from an adult with an advanced solid tumor such as melanoma, head and neck, liver or kidney cancer.

V and J are TRBV27 and TRBJ2-5, with 9 bases that match TRBD2. Germline V gene sequence: CDR1 MNHEY, CDR2 SMNVEV (reference sequence). The CDR3 is 14 residues long. Unmatched junction bases numbered 5, after V lost 5 bases and J lost 4 bases. The CDR3 DNA sequence: TGTGCCAGCAGTCCGCGGGGGGGGAGAGAGACCCAGTACTTC. Translated, it gives CASSPRGGRETQYF.

The V call is TRBV7-8, the J call TRBJ1-4; 8 bases align to TRBD1. V trimming: 7 bases; J trimming: 2 bases; junction bases outside the gene matches: 3. CDR1 SGHVS and CDR2 FQNEAQ come from the germline V gene. The CDR3 runs to 14 residues. CDR3 residues: CASKTGVTNEKLFF. The DNA for the CDR3 is TGTGCCAGCAAGACAGGGGTGACTAATGAAAAACTGTTTTTT.

The chain is built from TRBV9 and TRBJ1-1; no clear D. Trimming removed 0 bases from V and 0 bases from J, with 3 bases in between. This CDR3 contains 13 residues. The V gene's germline CDR1 is SGDLS and CDR2 YYNGEE. CDR3 region: CASSVDVNTEAFF. The CDR3 DNA sequence: TGTGCCAGCAGCGTAGATGTGAACACTGAAGCTTTCTTT.

The chain's CDR3 is CASSRGQGANTEAFF. Written as DNA, the CDR3 is TGCGCCAGCAGCCGCGGACAGGGGGCGAACACTGAAGCTTTCTTT. The rearrangement links TRBV4-1 to TRBJ1-1, with 11 bases lining up with TRBD1. The ends lost 4 bases at V and 1 base at J; junction bases unmatched: 2. The CDR3 is 15 residues long. The germline gives CDR1 MGHRA, CDR2 YSYEKL.

As concerns this clone: Distinct nucleotide sequences in the sample also encode this CDR3. The chain links TRBV27 to TRBJ1-1; TRBD1 agrees at 7 bases. The CDR3 covers 16 residues. Germline-derived CDR1 and CDR2 are MNHEY and SMNVEV (reference sequence). After removal of 0 bases from V and 0 bases from J, the junction contained 4 bases not matched to a gene. The CDR3 sequence: CASSLSTGRMNTEAFF. CDR3 bases: TGTGCCAGCAGTTTATCGACAGGGCGTATGAACACTGAAGCTTTCTTT.

This chain uses TRBV6-6 with TRBJ2-3, with D possibly being TRBD1 or TRBD2 (5 bases each). CDR1 is MNHNY and CDR2 is SVGAGI in the germline V gene (reference sequence). This CDR3 region has 15 residues. With 6 bases removed from V and 3 bases from J, the gap between germline ends came to 16 bases. The CDR3 reads CASSRPGAGTDTQYF. CDR3 DNA sequence: TGTGCCAGCAGCCGACCCGGGGCCGGTACAGATACGCAGTATTTT.

As DNA, the CDR3 is TGTGCCAGCAGCTCCCAGGGGGCGGGGACCGGGGAGCTGTTTTTT. This codes for CASSSQGAGTGELFF. This chain connects TRBV11-3 to TRBJ2-2, with TRBD1 identical over 8 bases. This CDR3 is 15 amino acids long. V was clipped by 4 bases and J by 5 bases; unmatched bases: 6. The V gene's germline CDR1 is SGHNT and CDR2 YENEEA.

The chain links TRBV29-1 to TRBJ2-1; a weak D match, TRBD2 (5 bases). CDR1 and CDR2 (germline): SQVTM, ANQGSEA. Trimming stripped 7 bases from V and 7 bases from J, with 17 bases between. The CDR3 is 13 residues long. The CDR3 DNA is TGCAGCGCCGAGGGAGCGGAGGTGAATGAGCAGTTCTTC. Its protein is CSAEGAEVNEQFF.

The chain carries TRBV18 and TRBJ2-3; TRBD2 agrees at 8 bases. Germline V lookup: CDR1 KGHSH, CDR2 LQKENI. The length of the CDR3 is 16 residues. V trimming: 3 bases; J trimming: 6 bases; junction bases outside the gene matches: 11. The CDR3 sequence: CASSPIQAGASDTQYF. In nucleotides, the CDR3 is TGTGCCAGCTCACCCATACAAGCGGGAGCTTCGGATACGCAGTATTTT.

The chain recombines TRBV14 with TRBJ2-7; D not certain. Germline assignment: CDR1 SGHDN and CDR2 FVKESK. The germline V and J ends were trimmed by 4 bases and 4 bases, with 11 bases remaining between them. The CDR3 is 13 residues long. The CDR3 sequence is CASSPYGRYEQYF. The CDR3 nucleotides are TGTGCCAGCAGCCCCTATGGCCGGTACGAGCAGTACTTC.

CDR3 residues: CASSLVWTGKNIQYF. The DNA of the CDR3 is TGTGCCAGCAGCTTAGTTTGGACAGGGAAAAACATTCAGTACTTC. The rearrangement uses TRBV11-2 and TRBJ2-4; 8 bases line up with TRBD1. The J segment lost 4 bases and the V segment lost 1 base, leaving 3 bases of the junction unmatched. CDR1 and CDR2 (germline): SGHAT, FQNNGV. The CDR3 runs 15 residues.

The V and J genes are TRBV4-2 and TRBJ2-3; 7 positions agree with TRBD2. Trimming took 3 bases from V and 8 from J; bases not matched to a gene: 11. CDR3 length: 15 amino acids. Looked up from germline, CDR1 is LGHNA and CDR2 is YNFKEQ. In nucleotides, the CDR3 is TGTGCCAGCAGCCAGGGGGGGATCCAGGCCGTTACGCAGTATTTT. Protein: CASSQGGIQAVTQYF.

This clone was detected only a few times. The chain recombines TRBV18 with TRBJ2-3, with 10 bases that match TRBD1. Trimming at V came to 5 bases and at J to 4 bases, leaving 6 bases not matched to a gene. The CDR3 loop spans 15 amino acids. Germline CDR1 reads KGHSH; CDR2 reads LQKENI. In nucleotides, the CDR3 is TGTGCCAGCTCATCGACAGGGGGCTTAGCAGATACGCAGTATTTT. Its translation: CASSSTGGLADTQYF.

The chain recombines TRBV2 with TRBJ1-2, with D hard to call. The length of the CDR3 is 12 residues. Trimming took 9 bases from V and 4 from J, leaving 12 bases between them. CDR1 and CDR2 from the germline V gene are SNHLY and FYNNEI. This CDR3 is CASDREGYGYTF. DNA for the CDR3: TGTGCCAGTGATCGGGAGGGCTATGGCTACACCTTC.

The chain combines TRBV6-6 with TRBJ2-5; weak D call: TRBD2 (5 bases). Trimming shortened V by 3 bases and J by 3 bases, and 14 bases separated the two germline ends. CDR1 is MNHNY and CDR2 is SVGAGI in the germline V gene (reference sequence). The CDR3 totals 15 residues. CDR3 sequence reads: CASSYQAAGEETQYF. CDR3 nucleotide sequence: TGTGCCAGCAGTTATCAAGCGGCTGGAGAAGAGACCCAGTACTTC.

The chain carries TRBV5-1 and TRBJ2-5, with no clear D. This CDR3 is 18 amino acids long. Germline CDR1 reads SGHRS; CDR2 reads YFSETQ. The ends were cut back, 4 bases at V and 0 bases at J, with 22 bases in the middle. CDR3 bases: TGCGCCAGCAGCCCTTCCAACCCCTCACGATTGTACCAAGAGACCCAGTACTTC. Amino acid sequence: CASSPSNPSRLYQETQYF. The variable domain in full, with the rest retrieved from reference TRBV5-1 and TRBJ2-5, is KAGVTQTPRYLIKTRGQQVTLSCSPISGHRSVSWYQQTPGQGLQFLFEYFSETQRNKGNFPGRFSGRQFSNSRSEMNVSTLELGDSALYLCASSPSNPSRLYQETQYFGPGTRLLVL.

V is TRBV5-4 and J is TRBJ1-1; D remains ambiguous. Trimming left V 4 bases short and J 0 bases short, with 7 bases between. Germline lookup yields CDR1 SGHNT and CDR2 YYREEE (reference sequence). This CDR3 has 13 residues. The CDR3 is CASSETVNTEAFF. CDR3 DNA: TGTGCCAGCAGCGAAACCGTGAACACTGAAGCTTTCTTT.

The chain carries TRBV5-1 and TRBJ2-7, with 11 positions matching TRBD2. CDR1 is SGHRS, CDR2 YFSETQ, per germline. The CDR3 covers 15 residues. V was clipped by 4 bases and J by 4 bases; unmatched bases: 7. The CDR3 coding sequence is TGCGCCAGCAGCCTAAGACTAGCGGGAACGTACGAGCAGTACTTC. Its protein is CASSLRLAGTYEQYF.

The rearrangement uses TRBV7-8 and TRBJ2-7; tentatively, D is TRBD2 (5 bases). Germline V lookup: CDR1 SGHVS, CDR2 FQNEAQ. The CDR3 contains 13 residues. Trimming took 2 bases from V and 3 from J, leaving 8 bases between them. The CDR3: CASSLHRDYEQYF. CDR3 nucleotide sequence: TGTGCCAGCAGCTTACACCGGGACTACGAGCAGTACTTC.

The chain couples TRBV19 to TRBJ1-5; 8 bases match TRBD1. J lost 4 bases, V lost 5 bases, and 4 bases had no gene match. This CDR3 contains 14 residues. From germline, CDR1 is LNHDA and CDR2 SQIVND (reference sequence). CDR3 sequence (DNA): TGTGCCAGTAGTTGGGGGACAGGAAATCAGCCCCAGCATTTT. Translated: CASSWGTGNQPQHF.

This sequence joins TRBV28 and TRBJ1-5; the match to TRBD1 covers 7 bases. Germline CDR1 MDHEN, CDR2 SYDVKM. Germline trimming cut 8 bases from V and 9 bases from J; bases unmatched to any gene: 10. This CDR3 is 13 amino acids long. The CDR3 is CASQGGGSGPQHF. CDR3 in DNA: TGTGCCAGCCAGGGGGGGGGTAGCGGGCCCCAGCATTTT. Using reference TRBV28 and TRBJ1-5 for the parts outside the CDR3, the full variable domain is DVKVTQSSRYLVKRTGEKVFLECVQDMDHENMFWYRQDPGLGLRLIYFSYDVKMKEKGDIPEGYSVSREKKERFSLILESASTNQTSMYLCASQGGGSGPQHFGDGTRLSIL.

The CDR3 DNA reads as TGTGCCAGCAGTTTTAGCGGGAGTGGTGGGGATACGCAGTATTTT. This gives the protein CASSFSGSGGDTQYF. The chain has TRBV2 and TRBJ2-3, with 9 nucleotides matching TRBD2. The ends lost 5 bases at V and 6 bases at J; junction bases unmatched: 9. Germline CDR1 and CDR2: SNHLY and FYNNEI. The CDR3 consists of 15 residues.

This clone came up once. The chain couples TRBV30 to TRBJ2-7; maybe TRBD1 (5 bases). Trimming took 5 bases from V and 3 from J, leaving 14 bases between them. CDR3 length: 13 amino acids. Germline CDR1 is GTSNPN and CDR2 is SVGIG (reference sequence). This CDR3 reads CAWEINRSYEQYF. As DNA, the CDR3 is TGTGCCTGGGAAATCAACAGGAGCTACGAGCAGTACTTC.

This chain links TRBV18 with TRBJ2-7; 8 bases line up with TRBD1. Germline CDR1 KGHSH, CDR2 LQKENI. Trimming took 0 bases from V and 4 from J; bases not matched to a gene: 2. The CDR3 sequence is 14 residues long. CDR3 protein: CASSPPQGAYEQYF. The CDR3 DNA reads as TGTGCCAGCTCACCACCGCAGGGGGCGTACGAGCAGTACTTC.

V is TRBV9 and J is TRBJ2-3; 9 bases agree with TRBD1. The length of the CDR3 is 14 residues. Germline V gene lookup returns CDR1 SGDLS and CDR2 YYNGEE. The V and J ends lost 6 bases and 1 base, in that order; junction bases with no gene match: 3. CDR3 bases: TGTGCCAGCAACCGGGACAGGGGCACAGATACGCAGTATTTT. Its protein product is CASNRDRGTDTQYF. Using reference TRBV9 and TRBJ2-3 for the parts outside the CDR3, the full variable domain is DSGVTQTPKHLITATGQRVTLRCSPRSGDLSVYWYQQSLDQGLQFLIQYYNGEERAKGNILERFSAQQFPDLHSELNLSSLELGDSALYFCASNRDRGTDTQYFGPGTRLTVL.

As regards this clone: Other DNA sequences from this sample encode an identical CDR3 as well. V usage is TRBV5-1 and J usage is TRBJ2-5; D remains unclear. Trimming pared 2 bases from V and 4 bases from J, leaving 3 bases between. Germline CDR1 and CDR2: SGHRS and YFSETQ. The CDR3 is made up of 11 amino acids. The DNA of the CDR3 is TGCGCCAGCAGCTTAAGAGAGACCCAGTACTTC. Amino acids: CASSLRETQYF.

This sequence joins TRBV9 and TRBJ2-1; 9 bases match TRBD2. Germline V CDR1 and CDR2: SGDLS, YYNGEE. The CDR3 sequence is 16 residues long. V lost 0 bases and J lost 4; bases outside the gene matches: 5. CDR3 amino acids: CASSVGTSGPYNEQFF. CDR3 in DNA: TGTGCCAGCAGCGTAGGCACTAGCGGGCCGTACAATGAGCAGTTCTTC.